This record covers a single T cell receptor beta chain. Its cognate antigen is unknown. 13 Jbeta primers and 60 Vbeta primers were used for the PCR. Clones were read by immunoSEQ multiplex PCR, and TCRdb kept only the in-frame ones, dropping some. This specimen shows roughly 140,000 clones; the ten leading clones hold about 2.5%. This sample was included in a study of cytomegalovirus exposure and HLA in healthy donors. This CDR3 is built from 16 residues. Germline trimming cut 3 bases from V and 4 bases from J; bases unmatched to any gene: 7. CDR1 and CDR2 from the germline V gene are KGHSH and LQKENI. Findings of the study overall: According to the study, around 180 TCR beta chains were cytomegalovirus-associated. It was confirmed in vitro that three of the CMV-associated chains were specific for CMV antigens.

The sequenced sample was PBMCs. The receptor comes from a middle-aged man in good health and CMV-seronegative. The J gene is TRBJ2-7, the V gene TRBV18, with 12 positions matching TRBD1. CDR3 region: CASSPTGTGGLYEQYF. Written as DNA, the CDR3 is TGTGCCAGCTCACCTACCGGGACAGGGGGCTTATACGAGCAGTACTTC.